What follows describes a single TCR beta chain. Antigen specificity is unknown. This specimen comes from a study of PD-1 blockade in classical Hodgkin lymphoma. Time point: cycle 4 day 1 (C4D1), after less than seven weeks of nivolumab. All patients relapsed after autologous stem cell transplantation, and brentuximab vedotin exposure varied. CDR3 length: 14 residues. The junction had 10 bases not matched to a gene; V was cut back by 8 bases and J by 8 bases. Germline CDR1 reads WNHNN; CDR2 reads SYGVQD (reference sequence). Notes on the study in general: By C4D1, diversity of CD4+ TCRs had risen significantly, whereas that of CD8+ TCRs had not. Newly diagnosed patients and complete responders had comparable diversity at baseline.

This table comes from immunoSEQ multiplex PCR, and its TCRdb copy is limited to in-frame clones, with some not included. The sample has about 51,000 clones; approximately 80% are singletons. This TCR was recovered from a human donor with classical Hodgkin lymphoma. The genes are TRBV10-1 and TRBJ2-1; 9 nucleotides line up with TRBD2. Here the sequenced sample was peripheral blood mononuclear cells (PBMCs), taken before the fourth cycle of nivolumab. The CDR3 DNA sequence: TGCGCCAGCTCCGGGACTAGCAATTTACATGAGCAGTTCTTC. It encodes CASSGTSNLHEQFF.